One and the same sample provided the 30 T cell receptor beta chains below, sequenced in a study of identical twins. A single record per CDR3 protein comes from TCRdb applying MiXCR to the 5' RACE reads. The data contain hundreds of thousands of distinct CDR3 sequences, about 20% of them singletons. The data were also submitted as part of a second study, on T cells expressing NK-cell markers.

Material: PBMCs. These receptors were taken from a woman younger than 35 in good health.

This clonotype was seen once. The genes are TRBV25-1 and TRBJ2-3; D gene uncertain. The CDR3 totals 13 residues. Between the trimmed V and J ends, which lost 3 bases and 2 bases, there was a span of 6 bases. Germline CDR1 is MGHDK and CDR2 is SYGVNS. CDR3 sequence (DNA): TGTGCCAGCAGTGACCAGCCCACAGATACGCAGTATTTT. Protein product: CASSDQPTDTQYF.

V gene TRBV25-1 combines with J gene TRBJ2-3; D gene uncertain. The germline V and J ends were trimmed by 7 bases and 14 bases, with 16 bases remaining between them. The CDR3 runs 11 residues. CDR1 and CDR2 from the germline V gene are MGHDK and SYGVNS. In DNA, the CDR3 is TGTGCCAGCAACTCCCGGCAGGAGCGGTATTTT. As protein: CASNSRQERYF.

Worth noting for this clonotype: A clone one base away is much larger, so this may be a read error. Since the CDR3 does not end with the conserved phenylalanine or tryptophan, this likely comes from a read error. The V and J genes are TRBV6-5 and TRBJ1-2, with a weak D call TRBD1 (6 bases). Trimming stripped 4 bases from V and 6 bases from J, with 12 bases between. The CDR3 totals 13 residues. Germline assignment: CDR1 MNHEY and CDR2 SVGAGI. The CDR3 DNA is TGTGCCAGCAGTTCTCGGGACACGCATGGCTACACCGTC. It is translated as CASSSRDTHGYTV.

This clonotype was detected only a few times. This chain links TRBV6-2 or TRBV6-3 with TRBJ2-3; D is possibly TRBD2 (5 bases). V was pared by 8 bases and J by 7 bases, with 19 bases between. Germline V CDR1 and CDR2: MNHEY, SVGEGT. This CDR3 has 14 amino acids. For the CDR3, the DNA is TGTGCCAGCCGATCAAGCGGCCCCGGGAATACGCAGTATTTT. This sequence encodes CASRSSGPGNTQYF.

Here the CDR3 reads CASNGGFNSPLHF. The CDR3 DNA reads TGCGCCAGCAACGGAGGGTTTAATTCACCCCTCCACTTT. The chain links TRBV5-1 to TRBJ1-6; D unclear. V was cut by 6 bases and J by 6 bases, with 10 bases left in between. The CDR3 covers 13 residues. The germline V gene encodes CDR1 SGHRS and CDR2 YFSETQ.

This clonotype was recorded a few times. The chain employs TRBV7-9 and TRBJ2-7; 7 bases agree with TRBD2. CDR3 length: 15 residues. Trimming took 1 base from V and 4 from J; bases not matched to a gene: 7. Germline V gene sequence: CDR1 SEHNR, CDR2 FQNEAQ (reference sequence). CDR3: CASSLDPGREYEQYF. Written as DNA, the CDR3 is TGTGCCAGCAGCTTAGATCCAGGGAGGGAGTACGAGCAGTACTTC.

The rearrangement uses TRBV10-1 and TRBJ2-7; unclear D gene. CDR1 and CDR2 from the germline V gene are WNHNN and SYGVQD (reference sequence). The CDR3 has 13 residues. Trimming stripped 0 bases from V and 3 bases from J, with 6 bases between. The CDR3 bases are TGCGCCAGCAGTGAGTCTTACGGCTACGAGCAGTACTTC. Translation gives CASSESYGYEQYF.

The rearrangement links TRBV20-1 to TRBJ2-1; the match to TRBD2 covers 14 bases. Germline values: CDR1 DFQATT, CDR2 SNEGSKA (reference sequence). Trimming at V came to 5 bases and at J to 10 bases, leaving 10 bases not matched to a gene. This CDR3 spans 15 amino acids. The CDR3 sequence is CSAASGTSGSNEQFF. In nucleotides, the CDR3 is TGCAGTGCTGCGTCAGGGACTAGCGGGAGCAACGAGCAGTTCTTC.

The rearrangement joins TRBV10-3 to TRBJ2-4; TRBD2 matches at 8 bases. J gave up 6 bases and V 3 bases, and 4 bases lay outside the gene matches. The germline CDR1 and CDR2 sequences are ENHRY and SYGVKD. CDR3 size: 14 residues. The CDR3 sequence: CAISETSGRNIQYF. The CDR3 coding sequence is TGTGCCATCAGTGAAACTAGCGGAAGAAACATTCAGTACTTC.

This chain links TRBV20-1 with TRBJ2-3; TRBD1 or TRBD2 may be the D gene (6 bases each). The ends were cut back, 1 base at V and 8 bases at J, with 22 bases in the middle. The CDR3 runs to 16 residues. Germline V CDR1 and CDR2: DFQATT, SNEGSKA (reference sequence). The CDR3 DNA reads TGCAGTGCTAGAGTGGAGGGGGATCTTCGACGGGGTACGCAGTATTTT. Translated, it gives CSARVEGDLRRGTQYF.

The rearrangement joins TRBV12-3 or TRBV12-4 to TRBJ2-1; D remains ambiguous. The CDR3 length is 12 residues. V was trimmed by 6 bases and J by 12 bases, leaving 15 bases between them. CDR3 DNA: TGTGCCAGCAGCCCGCAAGACTTAGTGCAGTTCTTC. It translates to CASSPQDLVQFF.

This chain links TRBV9 with TRBJ2-7, with D maybe TRBD2 (5 bases). Trimming cost V 0 bases and J 0 bases, with 10 bases left between them. Germline-derived CDR1 and CDR2 are SGDLS and YYNGEE. The CDR3 sequence is 15 residues long. CDR3 nucleotides: TGTGCCAGCAGCGTAGGGGGAGCCGACTCCTACGAGCAGTACTTC. Protein product: CASSVGGADSYEQYF.

This clonotype was recorded at least ten times. V and J are TRBV5-1 and TRBJ2-3; D is uncertain. The V gene lost 6 bases and the J gene lost 2 bases, with 13 bases spanning the gap. The CDR3 spans 14 residues. Germline lookup yields CDR1 SGHRS and CDR2 YFSETQ. The CDR3 here is CASTLAQVTDTQYF. CDR3 in DNA: TGCGCCAGCACCCTTGCGCAGGTCACAGATACGCAGTATTTT.

This clonotype has a handful of counts. The chain recombines TRBV2 with TRBJ2-3, with a tentative D call TRBD1 (6 bases). The V end lost 7 bases, the J end lost 5 bases, and 19 bases lay between the germline ends. Germline V gene data show CDR1 as SNHLY and CDR2 as FYNNEI. The CDR3 consists of 15 residues. This chain's CDR3 is CASIRGSRPVDTQYF. The CDR3 DNA reads TGTGCCAGCATAAGGGGGAGTCGCCCGGTAGATACGCAGTATTTT. Full variable domain (remainder filled in from reference TRBV2 and TRBJ2-3): EPEVTQTPSHQVTQMGQEVILRCVPISNHLYFYWYRQILGQKVEFLVSFYNNEISEKSEIFDDQFSVERPDGSNFTLKIRSTKLEDSAMYFCASIRGSRPVDTQYFGPGTRLTVL.

A few counts support this clonotype. The genes are TRBV18 and TRBJ1-1, with 8 bases lining up with TRBD1. Trimming at V came to 2 bases and at J to 7 bases, leaving 12 bases not matched to a gene. Germline assignment: CDR1 KGHSH and CDR2 LQKENI. The CDR3 runs 16 residues. The CDR3: CASSPSRSLGTGEAFF. DNA of the CDR3: TGTGCCAGCTCACCAAGCCGTTCCCTGGGGACAGGTGAAGCTTTCTTT.

V and J are TRBV12-5 and TRBJ1-1; D is uncertain. V lost 6 bases and J 1 base, leaving 9 bases between the germline ends. The CDR3 consists of 13 residues. From germline, CDR1 is LGHNT and CDR2 FRNRAP. This CDR3 is CASGHGSNTEAFF. The CDR3 DNA reads TGTGCTAGTGGACACGGGTCGAACACTGAAGCTTTCTTT. The full variable domain, with the rest looked up from reference TRBV12-5 and TRBJ1-1, is DARVTQTPRHKVTEMGQEVTMRCQPILGHNTVFWYRQTMMQGLELLAYFRNRAPLDDSGMPKDRFSAEMPDATLATLKIQPSEPRDSAVYFCASGHGSNTEAFFGQGTRLTVV.

This clonotype has more than one count but fewer than ten. This chain joins TRBV11-2 and TRBJ2-4, with D possibly matching TRBD2 (7 bases). CDR3 length: 15 residues. In germline, CDR1 is SGHAT, CDR2 FQNNGV. V was pared by 5 bases and J by 6 bases, with 17 bases between. CDR3 region: CASSDRGANLNIQYF. DNA for the CDR3: TGTGCCAGCAGCGATCGGGGGGCAAATTTAAACATTCAGTACTTC.

Only a few counts were recorded for this clonotype. The chain is built from TRBV27 and TRBJ2-7; 11 bases are shared with TRBD2. CDR1 is MNHEY, CDR2 SMNVEV, per germline (reference sequence). The J segment lost 5 bases and the V segment lost 4 bases, leaving 7 bases of the junction unmatched. The CDR3 is made up of 15 amino acids. CDR3 loop: CASSSYGTSGDEQYF. The CDR3 nucleotides read TGTGCCAGCAGTTCTTACGGGACTAGCGGTGACGAGCAGTACTTC.

In its sample, this clonotype was seen a few times. The chain combines TRBV20-1 with TRBJ2-1; 11 bases match TRBD2. The CDR3 length is 15 residues. Germline-derived CDR1 and CDR2 are DFQATT and SNEGSKA (reference sequence). Germline trimming cut 5 bases from V and 6 bases from J; bases unmatched to any gene: 9. The CDR3 DNA reads TGCAGTGCTCATAGCGGGAGGGCCCGGGCCAATGAGCAGTTCTTC. Residues: CSAHSGRARANEQFF.

This clonotype was counted only a few times. The DNA of the CDR3 is TGCAGTGCCCAGACCACAGGGAACGAGCAGTACTTC. This sequence encodes CSAQTTGNEQYF. J is TRBJ2-7 and V is TRBV20-1, with D possibly being TRBD1 (6 bases). Trimming removed 6 bases from V and 5 bases from J, with 14 bases in between. Per the germline V gene, CDR1 is DFQATT and CDR2 is SNEGSKA (reference sequence). The CDR3 has 12 amino acids.

J is TRBJ2-7 and V is TRBV20-1; 13 nucleotides align to TRBD2. Germline V gene sequence: CDR1 DFQATT, CDR2 SNEGSKA (reference sequence). The junction had 10 bases not matched to a gene; V was cut back by 5 bases and J by 9 bases. The CDR3 has 14 residues. For the CDR3, the DNA is TGCAGTGCTCACGACGGGACTAGCGGGAAGGGGCAGTACTTC. Residues: CSAHDGTSGKGQYF.

This clonotype showed up just a few times. The chain is built from TRBV9 and TRBJ1-2; maybe TRBD1 (5 bases). The ends were cut back, 0 bases at V and 9 bases at J, with 6 bases in the middle. The CDR3 contains 11 residues. Germline V gives CDR1 SGDLS, CDR2 YYNGEE. CDR3 nucleotide sequence: TGTGCCAGCAGCGTAGCAGGGAGCTACACCTTC. Its protein is CASSVAGSYTF.

The chain carries TRBV20-1 and TRBJ2-2; a weak D match, TRBD2 (5 bases). Trimming cost V 3 bases and J 2 bases, with 13 bases left between them. This CDR3 is built from 15 residues. The germline V gene encodes CDR1 DFQATT and CDR2 SNEGSKA (reference sequence). CDR3 loop: CSARRAGRNTGELFF. The CDR3 coding sequence is TGCAGTGCTAGGAGGGCGGGCCGAAACACCGGGGAGCTGTTTTTT.

This clonotype was found many times. Here the CDR3 reads CASSLEVLATYNEQFF. Here the CDR3 DNA reads TGCGCCAGCAGCTTGGAGGTTCTGGCGACCTACAATGAGCAGTTCTTC. J is TRBJ2-1 and V is TRBV5-1; the D is unclear. The V end lost 0 bases, the J end lost 2 bases, and 12 bases lay between the germline ends. CDR3 length: 16 residues. Germline-derived CDR1 and CDR2 are SGHRS and YFSETQ.

The V and J genes are TRBV20-1 and TRBJ2-3; 7 bases are a match to TRBD1. Germline values: CDR1 DFQATT, CDR2 SNEGSKA (reference sequence). The CDR3 is 16 amino acids. V gave up 0 bases and J gave up 4 bases; unmatched junction bases: 10. The CDR3 bases are TGCAGTGCTAGAGATTCAGGGGGTTTTAACGCAGATACGCAGTATTTT. Its protein is CSARDSGGFNADTQYF.

V is TRBV12-3 or TRBV12-4 and J is TRBJ2-1; 10 bases match TRBD2. CDR3 size: 16 residues. The V and J ends lost 6 bases and 3 bases, in that order; junction bases with no gene match: 8. CDR3: CASSPTSSGGYNEQFF. The CDR3 DNA reads TGTGCCAGCAGCCCAACCTCTAGCGGGGGCTACAATGAGCAGTTCTTC.

V usage is TRBV12-3 or TRBV12-4 and J usage is TRBJ2-7, with 9 bases matching TRBD1. Trimming removed 5 bases from V and 7 bases from J; junction bases left unmatched: 9. The CDR3 runs to 14 residues. CDR3 region: CASSIRDRAREQYF. The CDR3 region has the DNA TGTGCCAGCAGTATCCGGGACAGGGCGCGGGAGCAGTACTTC.

This clonotype was detected many times. The chain joins TRBV20-1 to TRBJ2-4, with no clear D. Germline CDR1 reads DFQATT; CDR2 reads SNEGSKA (reference sequence). The CDR3 sequence is 15 residues long. Trimming cost V 0 bases and J 1 base, with 10 bases left between them. CDR3 amino acids: CSARDSTQAKNIQYF. The CDR3 nucleotides are TGCAGTGCTAGAGATTCTACCCAGGCCAAAAACATTCAGTACTTC.

This clonotype was found a few times. The rearrangement uses TRBV6-1 and TRBJ2-2, with D perhaps TRBD2 (5 bases). The CDR3 has 16 amino acids. Between the trimmed V and J ends, which lost 6 bases and 2 bases, there was a span of 16 bases. CDR1 MNHNS and CDR2 SASEGT come from the germline V gene. The CDR3 bases are TGTGCCAGCAGCCGAACTAGGCAAACTAACACCGGGGAGCTGTTTTTT. This sequence encodes CASSRTRQTNTGELFF.

In this sample, this clonotype turned up many times. CDR3 coding DNA: TGTGCCACCAGCAGAGATATGACAGGAAAGGGGACTGAAGCTTTCTTT. It codes for CATSRDMTGKGTEAFF. The chain carries TRBV15 and TRBJ1-1, with D possibly TRBD1 on 6 matching bases. The ends were cut back, 0 bases at V and 5 bases at J, with 16 bases in the middle. The CDR3 length is 16 residues. The germline V gene has CDR1 LNHNV and CDR2 YYDKDF (reference sequence).